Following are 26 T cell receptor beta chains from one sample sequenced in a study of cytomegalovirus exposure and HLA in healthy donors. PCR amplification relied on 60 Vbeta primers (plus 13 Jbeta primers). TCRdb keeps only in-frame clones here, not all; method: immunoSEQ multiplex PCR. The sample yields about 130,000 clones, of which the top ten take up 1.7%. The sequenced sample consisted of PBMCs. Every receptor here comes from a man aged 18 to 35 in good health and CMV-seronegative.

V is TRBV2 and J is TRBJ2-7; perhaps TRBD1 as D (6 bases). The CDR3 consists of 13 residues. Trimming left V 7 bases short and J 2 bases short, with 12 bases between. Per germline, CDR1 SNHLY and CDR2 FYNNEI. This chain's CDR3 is CASTPEGAYEQYF. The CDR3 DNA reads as TGTGCCAGCACTCCTGAGGGGGCCTACGAGCAGTACTTC.

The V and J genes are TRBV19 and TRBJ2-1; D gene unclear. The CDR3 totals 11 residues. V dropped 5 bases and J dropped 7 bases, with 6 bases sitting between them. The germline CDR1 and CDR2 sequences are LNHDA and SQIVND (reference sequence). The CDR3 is CASSGVNEQFF. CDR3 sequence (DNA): TGTGCCAGTAGTGGAGTAAATGAGCAGTTCTTC.

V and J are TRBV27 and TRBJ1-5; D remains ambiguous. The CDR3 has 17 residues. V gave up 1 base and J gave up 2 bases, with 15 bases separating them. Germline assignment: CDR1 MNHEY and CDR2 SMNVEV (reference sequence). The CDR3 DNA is TGTGCCAGCAGTTTATTATCCTTGGGAGGAGGCAATCAGCCCCAGCATTTT. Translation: CASSLLSLGGGNQPQHF.

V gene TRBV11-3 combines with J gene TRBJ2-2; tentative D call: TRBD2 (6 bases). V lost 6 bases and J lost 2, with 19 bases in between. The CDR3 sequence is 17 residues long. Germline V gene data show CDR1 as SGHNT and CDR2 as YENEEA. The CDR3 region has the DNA TGTGCCAGCAGAATTGAGCGGGCCTCAATCAACACCGGGGAGCTGTTTTTT. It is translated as CASRIERASINTGELFF.

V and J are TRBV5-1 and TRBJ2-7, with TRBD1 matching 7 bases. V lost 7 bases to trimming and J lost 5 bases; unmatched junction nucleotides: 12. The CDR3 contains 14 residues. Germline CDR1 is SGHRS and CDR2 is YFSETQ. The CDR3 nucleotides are TGCGCCAGCGGCTCCCATACAGGGGACAACGAGCAGTACTTC. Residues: CASGSHTGDNEQYF.

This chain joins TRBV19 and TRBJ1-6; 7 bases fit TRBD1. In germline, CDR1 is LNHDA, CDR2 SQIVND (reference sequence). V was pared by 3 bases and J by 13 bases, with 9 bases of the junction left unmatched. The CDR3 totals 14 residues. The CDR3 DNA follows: TGTGCCAGTAGTATCCTCGGGACAGCGGGTCCCCTCCACTTT. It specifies CASSILGTAGPLHF.

CDR3 DNA: TGTGCCAGCAGCTCCCTGGGGGGACAGGGGCCCGGAAACACCATATATTTT. Protein product: CASSSLGGQGPGNTIYF. The V call is TRBV5-4, the J call TRBJ1-3; TRBD1 agrees at 10 bases. The CDR3 totals 17 residues. With V trimmed by 3 bases and J by 4 bases, 10 bases remained unmatched. Germline CDR1 SGHNT, CDR2 YYREEE (reference sequence).

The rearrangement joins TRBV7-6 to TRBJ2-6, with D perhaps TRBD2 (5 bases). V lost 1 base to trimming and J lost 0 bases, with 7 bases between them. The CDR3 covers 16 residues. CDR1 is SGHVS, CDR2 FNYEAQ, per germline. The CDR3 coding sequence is TGTGCCAGCAGCTTAGTAGGGAGCTCTGGGGCCAACGTCCTGACTTTC. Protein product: CASSLVGSSGANVLTF.

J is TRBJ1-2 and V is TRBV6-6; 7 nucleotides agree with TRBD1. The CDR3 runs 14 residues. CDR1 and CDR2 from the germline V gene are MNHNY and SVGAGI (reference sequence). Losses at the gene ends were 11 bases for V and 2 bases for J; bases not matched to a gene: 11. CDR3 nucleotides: TGTGCCCCCACCAAGGGACAGAGGAACTATGGCTACACCTTC. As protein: CAPTKGQRNYGYTF.

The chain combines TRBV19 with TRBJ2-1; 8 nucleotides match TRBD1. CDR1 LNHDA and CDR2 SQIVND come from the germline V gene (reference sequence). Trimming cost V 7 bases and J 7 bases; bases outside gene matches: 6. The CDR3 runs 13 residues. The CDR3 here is CASKVTGGNEQFF. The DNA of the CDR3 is TGTGCCAGTAAGGTCACAGGGGGGAATGAGCAGTTCTTC.

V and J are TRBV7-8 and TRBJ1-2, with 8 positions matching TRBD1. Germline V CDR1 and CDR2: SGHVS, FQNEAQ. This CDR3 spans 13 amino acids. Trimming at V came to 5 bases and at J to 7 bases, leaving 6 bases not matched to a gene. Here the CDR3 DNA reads TGTGCCAGCAGCCCAGGGGGCCAGCGTGGCTACACCTTC. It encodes CASSPGGQRGYTF.

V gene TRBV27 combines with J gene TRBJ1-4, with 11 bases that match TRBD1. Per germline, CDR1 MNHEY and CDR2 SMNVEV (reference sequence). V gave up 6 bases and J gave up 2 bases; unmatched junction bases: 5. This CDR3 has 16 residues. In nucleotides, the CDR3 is TGTGCCAGCAGGGGGGACAGGGGGTCGACTAATGAAAAACTGTTTTTT. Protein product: CASRGDRGSTNEKLFF.

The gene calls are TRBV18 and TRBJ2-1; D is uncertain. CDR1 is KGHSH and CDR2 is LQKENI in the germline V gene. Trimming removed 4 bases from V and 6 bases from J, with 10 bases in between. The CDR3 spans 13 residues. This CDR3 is CASSLDKPNEQFF. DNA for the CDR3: TGTGCCAGCTCACTCGACAAACCCAATGAGCAGTTCTTC.

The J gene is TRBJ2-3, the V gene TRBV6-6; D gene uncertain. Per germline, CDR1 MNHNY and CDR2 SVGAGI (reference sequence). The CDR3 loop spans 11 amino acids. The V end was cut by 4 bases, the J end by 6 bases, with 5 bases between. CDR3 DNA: TGTGCCAGCAGTTCACGGGATACGCAGTATTTT. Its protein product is CASSSRDTQYF.

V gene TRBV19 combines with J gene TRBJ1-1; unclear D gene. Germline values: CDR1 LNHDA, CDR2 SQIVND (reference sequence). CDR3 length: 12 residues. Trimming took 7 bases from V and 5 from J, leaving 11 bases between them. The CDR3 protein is CASTGVGTEAFF. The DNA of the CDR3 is TGTGCCAGTACCGGAGTGGGTACTGAAGCTTTCTTT.

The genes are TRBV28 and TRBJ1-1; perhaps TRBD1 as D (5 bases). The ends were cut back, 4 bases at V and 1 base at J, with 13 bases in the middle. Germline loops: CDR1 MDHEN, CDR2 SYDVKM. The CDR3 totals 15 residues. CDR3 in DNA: TGTGCCAGCAGTTCGCCCGCAGGGCGGAACACTGAAGCTTTCTTT. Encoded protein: CASSSPAGRNTEAFF.

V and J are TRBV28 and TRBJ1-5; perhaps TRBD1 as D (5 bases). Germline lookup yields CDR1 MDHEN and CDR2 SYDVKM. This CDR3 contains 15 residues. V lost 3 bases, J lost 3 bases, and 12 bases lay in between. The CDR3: CASSFQSGNNQPQHF. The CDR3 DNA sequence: TGTGCCAGCAGTTTTCAGTCAGGGAACAATCAGCCCCAGCATTTT.

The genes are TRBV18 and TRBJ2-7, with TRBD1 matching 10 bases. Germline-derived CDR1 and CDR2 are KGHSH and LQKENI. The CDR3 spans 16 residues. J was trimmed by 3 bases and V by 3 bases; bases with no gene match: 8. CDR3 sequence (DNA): TGTGCCAGCTCACCCTTGCCCGGGACAGGGGACTACGAGCAGTACTTC. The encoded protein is CASSPLPGTGDYEQYF.

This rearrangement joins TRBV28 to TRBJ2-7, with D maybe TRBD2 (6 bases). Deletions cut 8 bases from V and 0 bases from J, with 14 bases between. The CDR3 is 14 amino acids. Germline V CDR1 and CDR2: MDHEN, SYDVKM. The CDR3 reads CASVAASSSYEQYF. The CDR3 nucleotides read TGTGCCAGCGTAGCGGCTAGTTCCTCCTACGAGCAGTACTTC.

CDR3 DNA: TGTGCCAGCAGCCAATCGGCTGCGGGAGGGACTGAAGCTTTCTTT. Residues: CASSQSAAGGTEAFF. The chain has TRBV16 and TRBJ1-1; D is uncertain. Germline CDR1 reads KGHSY; CDR2 reads FQNENV. This CDR3 is 15 amino acids long. Trimming cost V 0 bases and J 5 bases, with 13 bases left between them.

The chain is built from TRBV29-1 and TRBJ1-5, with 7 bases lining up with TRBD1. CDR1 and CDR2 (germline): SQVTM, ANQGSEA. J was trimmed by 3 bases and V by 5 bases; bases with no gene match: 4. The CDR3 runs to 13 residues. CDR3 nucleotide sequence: TGCAGCGTTCGACAGGGTCTCAATCAGCCCCAGCATTTT. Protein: CSVRQGLNQPQHF.

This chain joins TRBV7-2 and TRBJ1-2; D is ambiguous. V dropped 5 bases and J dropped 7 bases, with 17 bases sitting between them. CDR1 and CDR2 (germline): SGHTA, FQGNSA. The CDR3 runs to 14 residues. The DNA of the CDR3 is TGTGCCAGCAGCCTACTAAATGCGGGGTTTGGCTACACCTTC. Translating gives CASSLLNAGFGYTF.

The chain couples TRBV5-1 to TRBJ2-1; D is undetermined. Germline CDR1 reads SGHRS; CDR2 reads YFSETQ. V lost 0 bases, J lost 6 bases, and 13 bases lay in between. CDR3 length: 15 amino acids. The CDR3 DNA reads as TGCGCCAGCAGCTTGGACAGACCCTCATCCAATGAGCAGTTCTTC. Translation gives CASSLDRPSSNEQFF.

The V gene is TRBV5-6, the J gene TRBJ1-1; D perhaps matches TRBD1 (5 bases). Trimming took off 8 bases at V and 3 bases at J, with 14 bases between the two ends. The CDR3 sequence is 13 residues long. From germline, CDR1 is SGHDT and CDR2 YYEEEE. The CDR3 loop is CARRRGRDTEAFF. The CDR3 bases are TGTGCCAGGCGGAGGGGAAGGGACACTGAAGCTTTCTTT.

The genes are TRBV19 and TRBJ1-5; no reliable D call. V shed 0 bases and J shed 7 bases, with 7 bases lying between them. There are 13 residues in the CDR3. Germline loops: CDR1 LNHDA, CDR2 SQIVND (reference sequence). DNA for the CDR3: TGTGCCAGTAGTATAGACCCCTCCCAGCCCCAGCATTTT. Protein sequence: CASSIDPSQPQHF.

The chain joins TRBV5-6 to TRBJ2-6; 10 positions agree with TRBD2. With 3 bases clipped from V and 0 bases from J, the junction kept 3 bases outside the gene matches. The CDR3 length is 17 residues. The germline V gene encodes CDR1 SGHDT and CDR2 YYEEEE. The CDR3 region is CASSSLAGFSGANVLTF. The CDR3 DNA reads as TGTGCCAGCAGCTCACTAGCGGGGTTCTCTGGGGCCAACGTCCTGACTTTC. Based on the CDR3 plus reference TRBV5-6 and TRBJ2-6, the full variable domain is DAGVTQSPTHLIKTRGQQVTLRCSPKSGHDTVSWYQQALGQGPQFIFQYYEEEERQRGNFPDRFSGHQFPNYSSELNVNALLLGDSALYLCASSSLAGFSGANVLTFGAGSRLTVL.